This T cell receptor (beta chain) was retrieved from a study of T cells in Graves' hyperthyroidism and ophthalmopathy. Study-wide findings and caveats: Median prediction lead before ophthalmopathy onset was 6.5 months with the model.

J lost 15 bases, V lost 4 bases, and 35 bases had no gene match. CDR3 length equals 20 residues. From germline, CDR1 is SQVTM and CDR2 ANQGSEA. Of note for this clonotype: The antigen remains unidentified.

The source material, RNA transcripts, was used to amplify TCR beta CDR3 regions. HTBI primers drove first-round RT-PCR of the TCR CDR3. From the multiplex PCR reads, TCRdb called clonotypes with MiXCR, one entry per CDR3 protein. The table lists approximately 300,000 distinct CDR3 sequences, around 20% of them singletons. The TCR was taken from a man aged 50 or older with Graves' ophthalmopathy. The sequencing input was blood. The chain links TRBV29-1 to TRBJ2-2, with 7 bases aligning to TRBD2. CDR3 region: CSVVPKTSSTPGTHRRPVFF. As DNA, the CDR3 is TGCAGCGTTGTCCCGAAGACTAGCTCCACGCCCGGGACGCATCGCCGGCCTGTGTTTTTT.